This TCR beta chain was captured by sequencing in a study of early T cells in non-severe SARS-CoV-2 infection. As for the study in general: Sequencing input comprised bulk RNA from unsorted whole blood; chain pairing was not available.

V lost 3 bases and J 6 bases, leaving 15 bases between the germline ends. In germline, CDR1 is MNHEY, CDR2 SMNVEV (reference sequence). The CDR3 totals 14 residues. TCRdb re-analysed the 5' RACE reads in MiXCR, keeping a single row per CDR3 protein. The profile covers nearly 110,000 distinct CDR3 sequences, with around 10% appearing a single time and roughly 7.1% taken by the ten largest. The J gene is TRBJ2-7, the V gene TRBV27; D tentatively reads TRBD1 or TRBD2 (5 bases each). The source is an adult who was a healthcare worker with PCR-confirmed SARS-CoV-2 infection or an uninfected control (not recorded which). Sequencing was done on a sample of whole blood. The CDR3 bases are TGTGCCAGCAGTTTCCCCGCATTTGGGGGCGAGCAGTACTTC. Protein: CASSFPAFGGEQYF.